Detailed here is one T cell receptor beta chain. The antigen remains unidentified. Clones were sequenced by immunoSEQ multiplex PCR, and TCRdb holds only the in-frame ones, with some missing. The sample holds over 85,000 clones, 80% to 95% seen once. The J segment lost 0 bases and the V segment lost 6 bases, leaving 4 bases of the junction unmatched. Germline V gene lookup returns CDR1 SGHRS and CDR2 YFSETQ. The CDR3 sequence is 15 residues long. This specimen comes from a study of siplizumab effects on memory and regulatory T cells. Study outcomes and limitations: Naive T cells looked more diverse than memory cells, and they looked like major contributors to the alloresponse. Only a minority of proliferating CD4+ or CD8+ clones had an assignable naive or memory phenotype, with roughly 75-95% lacking one. Suppression by proliferating Tregs derived from siplizumab cultures was not verified.

This clonotype was obtained from a human donor in good health. The chain has TRBV5-1 and TRBJ2-2; 8 nucleotides agree with TRBD2. Sequencing input: CD4+ T cells sorted from blood. This chain's CDR3 is CASTQLAANTGELFF. The CDR3, as DNA: TGCGCCAGCACTCAACTAGCGGCGAACACCGGGGAGCTGTTTTTT.